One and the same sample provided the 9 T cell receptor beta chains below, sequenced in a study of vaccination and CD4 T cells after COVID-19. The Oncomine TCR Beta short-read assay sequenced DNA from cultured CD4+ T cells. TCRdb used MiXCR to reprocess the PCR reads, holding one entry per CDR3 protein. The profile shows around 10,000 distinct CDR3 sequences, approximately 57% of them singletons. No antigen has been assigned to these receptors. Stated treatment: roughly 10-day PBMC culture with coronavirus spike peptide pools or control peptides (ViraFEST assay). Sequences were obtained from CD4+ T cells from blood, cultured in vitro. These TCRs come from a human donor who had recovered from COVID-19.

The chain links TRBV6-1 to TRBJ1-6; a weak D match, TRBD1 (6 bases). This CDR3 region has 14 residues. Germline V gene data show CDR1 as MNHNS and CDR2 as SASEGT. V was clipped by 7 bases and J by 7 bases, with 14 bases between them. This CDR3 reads CASNEGVQNSPLHF. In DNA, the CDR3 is TGTGCCAGCAACGAGGGGGTTCAGAATTCACCCCTCCACTTT.

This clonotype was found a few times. CDR3 amino acids: CATSDDRGADGTEAFF. For the CDR3, the DNA is TGTGCCACCAGTGATGACCGGGGGGCCGACGGCACTGAAGCTTTCTTT. V usage is TRBV24-1 and J usage is TRBJ1-1, with D possibly matching TRBD1 (6 bases). CDR1 and CDR2 (germline): KGHDR, SFDVKD. The CDR3 consists of 16 residues. V lost 3 bases and J lost 4, with 17 bases in between.

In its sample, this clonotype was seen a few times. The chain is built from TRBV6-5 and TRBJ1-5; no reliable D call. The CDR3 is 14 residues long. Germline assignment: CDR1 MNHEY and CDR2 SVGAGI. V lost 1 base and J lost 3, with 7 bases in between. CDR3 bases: TGTGCCAGCAGTTACTACAGAACCAATCAGCCCCAGCATTTT. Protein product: CASSYYRTNQPQHF.

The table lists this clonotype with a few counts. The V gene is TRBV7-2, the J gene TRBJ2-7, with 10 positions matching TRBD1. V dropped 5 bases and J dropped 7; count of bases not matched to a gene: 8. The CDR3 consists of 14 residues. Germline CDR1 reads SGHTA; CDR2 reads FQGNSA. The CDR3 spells CASSSRTGGLEQYF. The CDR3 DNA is TGTGCCAGCAGCAGCCGGACAGGGGGATTGGAGCAGTACTTC.

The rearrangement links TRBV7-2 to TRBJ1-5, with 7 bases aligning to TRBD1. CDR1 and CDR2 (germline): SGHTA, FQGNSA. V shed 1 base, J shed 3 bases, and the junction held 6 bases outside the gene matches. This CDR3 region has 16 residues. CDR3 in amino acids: CASSLEGQMYNQPQHF. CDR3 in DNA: TGTGCCAGCAGCTTAGAGGGACAGATGTACAATCAGCCCCAGCATTTT.

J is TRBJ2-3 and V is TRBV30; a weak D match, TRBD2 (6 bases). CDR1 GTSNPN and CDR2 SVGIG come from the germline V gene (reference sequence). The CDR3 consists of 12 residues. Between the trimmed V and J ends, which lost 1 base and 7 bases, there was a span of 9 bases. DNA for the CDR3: TGTGCCTGGAGTGCCCTAGCGAATACGCAGTATTTT. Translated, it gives CAWSALANTQYF.

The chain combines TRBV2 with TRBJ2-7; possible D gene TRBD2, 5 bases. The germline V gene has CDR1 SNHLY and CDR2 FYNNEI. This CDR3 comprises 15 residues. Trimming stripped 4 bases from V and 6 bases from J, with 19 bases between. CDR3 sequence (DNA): TGTGCCAGCAGTGTGGTTGAGGGAACGGCGGTCGAGCAGTACTTC. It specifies CASSVVEGTAVEQYF.

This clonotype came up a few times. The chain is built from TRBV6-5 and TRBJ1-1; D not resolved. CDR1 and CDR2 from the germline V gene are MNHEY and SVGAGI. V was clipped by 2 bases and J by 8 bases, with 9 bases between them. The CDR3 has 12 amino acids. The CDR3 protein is CASSYGRLEAFF. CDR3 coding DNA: TGTGCCAGCAGTTACGGACGGCTAGAAGCTTTCTTT.

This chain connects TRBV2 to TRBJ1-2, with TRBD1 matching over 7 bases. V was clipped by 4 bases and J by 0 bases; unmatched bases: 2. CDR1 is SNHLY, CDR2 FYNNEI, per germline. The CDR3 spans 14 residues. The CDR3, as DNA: TGTGCCAGCAGTGGGGGACAGCCTAACTATGGCTACACCTTC. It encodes CASSGGQPNYGYTF.